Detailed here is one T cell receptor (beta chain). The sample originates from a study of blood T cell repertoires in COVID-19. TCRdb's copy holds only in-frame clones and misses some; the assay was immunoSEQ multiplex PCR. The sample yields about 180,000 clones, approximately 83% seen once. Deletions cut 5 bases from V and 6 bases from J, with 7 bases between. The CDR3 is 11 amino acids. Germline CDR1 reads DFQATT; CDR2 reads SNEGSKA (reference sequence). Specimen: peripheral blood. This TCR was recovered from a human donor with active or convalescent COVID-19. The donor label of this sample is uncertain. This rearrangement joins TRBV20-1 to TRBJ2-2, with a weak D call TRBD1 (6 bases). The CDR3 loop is CSAQGSGELFF. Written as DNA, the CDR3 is TGCAGTGCTCAGGGGTCCGGGGAGCTGTTTTTT.